This T cell receptor beta chain was profiled in a study of beta chain features in type 1 diabetes. General study results and limits: Reduced insertions and increased deletions marked VDJ junctions in type 1 diabetes patients. TCRB CDR3s were moderately but significantly shorter in Type 1 diabetes patients in all four CD4+ subsets.

On this clone itself: Its cognate antigen is unknown.

The whole isolated RNA underwent reverse transcription, so sequencing captured expressed TCRB transcripts. Clones were read by immunoSEQ multiplex PCR, and TCRdb kept only the in-frame ones, dropping some. The sample has 150,000 to 200,000 clones, about 63% seen once. CDR1 and CDR2 (germline): SQVTM, ANQGSEA. The germline V and J ends were trimmed by 5 bases and 5 bases, with 19 bases remaining between them. The CDR3 is made up of 14 amino acids. This chain links TRBV29-1 with TRBJ2-7; no reliable D call. The sequenced material came from naive CD4+ T cells from blood. This TCR was sampled from a man aged 25-45 years with type 1 diabetes. The CDR3 DNA follows: TGCAGCGTTTTGCCTGGACCTTCGAGGCACGAGCAGTACTTC. Protein product: CSVLPGPSRHEQYF.